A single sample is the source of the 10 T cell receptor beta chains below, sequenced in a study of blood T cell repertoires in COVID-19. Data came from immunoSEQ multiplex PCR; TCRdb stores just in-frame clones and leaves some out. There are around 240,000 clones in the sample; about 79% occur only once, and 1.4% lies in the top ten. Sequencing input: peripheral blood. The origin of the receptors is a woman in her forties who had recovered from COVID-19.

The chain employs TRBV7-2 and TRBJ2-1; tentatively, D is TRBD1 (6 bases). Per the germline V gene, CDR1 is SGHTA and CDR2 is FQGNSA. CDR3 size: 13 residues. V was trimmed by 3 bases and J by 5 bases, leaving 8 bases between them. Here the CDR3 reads CASSFRGNNEQFF. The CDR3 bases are TGTGCCAGCAGCTTTAGGGGGAACAATGAGCAGTTCTTC.

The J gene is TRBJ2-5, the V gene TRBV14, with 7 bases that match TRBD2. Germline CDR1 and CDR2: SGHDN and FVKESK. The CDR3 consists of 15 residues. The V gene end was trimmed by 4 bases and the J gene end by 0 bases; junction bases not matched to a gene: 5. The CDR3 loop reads CASSPAGTNQETQYF. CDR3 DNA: TGTGCCAGCAGCCCGGCCGGGACTAACCAAGAGACCCAGTACTTC.

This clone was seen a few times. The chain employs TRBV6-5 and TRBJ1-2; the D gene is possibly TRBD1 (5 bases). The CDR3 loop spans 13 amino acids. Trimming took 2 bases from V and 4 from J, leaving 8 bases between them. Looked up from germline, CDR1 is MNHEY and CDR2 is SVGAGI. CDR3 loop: CASSYQGSYGYTF. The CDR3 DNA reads TGTGCCAGCAGTTACCAGGGTTCCTATGGCTACACCTTC.

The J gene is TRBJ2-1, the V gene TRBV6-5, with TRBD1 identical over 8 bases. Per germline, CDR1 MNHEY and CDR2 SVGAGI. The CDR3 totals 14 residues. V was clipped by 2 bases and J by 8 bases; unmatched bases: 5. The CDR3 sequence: CASSYQGAIHEQFF. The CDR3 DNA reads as TGTGCCAGCAGTTACCAGGGGGCCATCCATGAGCAGTTCTTC.

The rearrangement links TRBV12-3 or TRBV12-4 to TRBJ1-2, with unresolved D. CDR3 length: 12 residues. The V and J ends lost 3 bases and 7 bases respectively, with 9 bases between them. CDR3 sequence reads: CASSFSSRGYTF. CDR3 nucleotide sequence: TGTGCCAGCAGTTTTTCGAGCCGTGGCTACACCTTC.

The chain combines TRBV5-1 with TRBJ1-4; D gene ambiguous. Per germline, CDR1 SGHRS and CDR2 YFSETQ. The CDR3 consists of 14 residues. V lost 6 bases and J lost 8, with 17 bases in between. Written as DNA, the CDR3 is TGCGCCAGCACCCCCGTACCGGGAGCGGAAAAACTGTTTTTT. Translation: CASTPVPGAEKLFF.

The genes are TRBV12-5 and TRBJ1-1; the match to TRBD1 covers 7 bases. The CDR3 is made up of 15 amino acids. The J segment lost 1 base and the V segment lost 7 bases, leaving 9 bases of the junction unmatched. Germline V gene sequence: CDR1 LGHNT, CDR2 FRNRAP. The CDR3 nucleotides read TGTGCTAGTGTAAATTTGGGGACAGAGAACACTGAAGCTTTCTTT. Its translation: CASVNLGTENTEAFF.

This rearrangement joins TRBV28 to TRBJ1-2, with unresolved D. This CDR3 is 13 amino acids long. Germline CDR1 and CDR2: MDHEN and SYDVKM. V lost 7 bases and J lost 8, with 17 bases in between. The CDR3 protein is CASTQKVWRGYTF. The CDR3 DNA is TGTGCCAGCACCCAAAAGGTCTGGCGGGGCTACACCTTC.

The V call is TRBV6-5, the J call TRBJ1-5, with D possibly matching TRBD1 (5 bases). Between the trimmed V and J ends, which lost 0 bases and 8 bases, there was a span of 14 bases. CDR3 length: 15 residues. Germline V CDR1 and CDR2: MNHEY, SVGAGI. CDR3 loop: CASSYSGGPGEPQHF. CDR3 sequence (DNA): TGTGCCAGCAGTTACTCGGGCGGGCCGGGGGAGCCCCAGCATTTT.

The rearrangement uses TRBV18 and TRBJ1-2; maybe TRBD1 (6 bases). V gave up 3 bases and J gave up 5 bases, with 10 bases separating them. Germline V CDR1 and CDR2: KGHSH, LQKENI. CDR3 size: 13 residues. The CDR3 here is CASSPSDRYGYTF. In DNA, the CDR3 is TGTGCCAGCTCACCCTCGGACAGATATGGCTACACCTTC.